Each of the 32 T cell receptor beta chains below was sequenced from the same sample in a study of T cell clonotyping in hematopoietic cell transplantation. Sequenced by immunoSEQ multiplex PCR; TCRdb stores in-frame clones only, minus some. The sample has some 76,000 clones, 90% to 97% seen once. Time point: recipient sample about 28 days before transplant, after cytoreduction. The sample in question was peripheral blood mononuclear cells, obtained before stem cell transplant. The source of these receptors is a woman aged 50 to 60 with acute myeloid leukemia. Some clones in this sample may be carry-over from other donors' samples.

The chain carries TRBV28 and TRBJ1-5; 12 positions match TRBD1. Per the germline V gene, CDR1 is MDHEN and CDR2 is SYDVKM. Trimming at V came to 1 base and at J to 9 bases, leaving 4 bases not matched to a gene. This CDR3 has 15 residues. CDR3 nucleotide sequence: TGTGCCAGCAGTTTATCGGGGACAGGGGGCGGGCCCCAGCATTTT. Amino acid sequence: CASSLSGTGGGPQHF.

This chain's CDR3 is CASSLYTGELFF. CDR3 DNA sequence: TGTGCCAGCAGCCTATACACCGGGGAGCTGTTTTTT. The V call is TRBV7-6, the J call TRBJ2-2; the D is unclear. The CDR3 has 12 residues. Trimming shortened V by 5 bases and J by 3 bases, and 4 bases separated the two germline ends. From germline, CDR1 is SGHVS and CDR2 FNYEAQ.

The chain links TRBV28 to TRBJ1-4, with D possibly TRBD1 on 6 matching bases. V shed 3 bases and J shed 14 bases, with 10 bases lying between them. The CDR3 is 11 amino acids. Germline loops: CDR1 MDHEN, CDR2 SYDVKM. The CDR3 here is CASSLGRGLFF. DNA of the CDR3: TGTGCCAGCAGTTTGGGAAGGGGGCTGTTTTTT.

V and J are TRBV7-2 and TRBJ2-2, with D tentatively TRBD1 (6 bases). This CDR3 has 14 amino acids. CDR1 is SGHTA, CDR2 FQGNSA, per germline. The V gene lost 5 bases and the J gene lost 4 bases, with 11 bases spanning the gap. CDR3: CASSDRDTTGELFF. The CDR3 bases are TGTGCCAGCAGCGACCGGGACACCACCGGGGAGCTGTTTTTT.

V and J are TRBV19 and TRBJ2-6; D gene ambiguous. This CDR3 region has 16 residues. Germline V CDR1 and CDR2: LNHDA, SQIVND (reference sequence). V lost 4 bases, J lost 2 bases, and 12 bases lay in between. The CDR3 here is CASSRNRAPGANVLTF. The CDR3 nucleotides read TGTGCCAGTAGTAGAAATCGTGCCCCTGGGGCCAACGTCCTGACTTTC.

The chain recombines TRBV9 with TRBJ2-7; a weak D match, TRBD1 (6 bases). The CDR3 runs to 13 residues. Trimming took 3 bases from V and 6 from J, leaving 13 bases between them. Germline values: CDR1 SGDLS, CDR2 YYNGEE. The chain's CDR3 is CASSALQGSEQYF. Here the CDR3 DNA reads TGTGCCAGCAGCGCCCTACAGGGATCCGAGCAGTACTTC.

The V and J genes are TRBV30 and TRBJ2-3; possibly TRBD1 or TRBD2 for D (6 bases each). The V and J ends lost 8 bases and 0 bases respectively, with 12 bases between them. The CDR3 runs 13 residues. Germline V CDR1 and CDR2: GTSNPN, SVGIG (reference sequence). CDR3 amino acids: CARGGSSTDTQYF. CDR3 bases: TGTGCCCGAGGGGGGTCCAGCACAGATACGCAGTATTTT.

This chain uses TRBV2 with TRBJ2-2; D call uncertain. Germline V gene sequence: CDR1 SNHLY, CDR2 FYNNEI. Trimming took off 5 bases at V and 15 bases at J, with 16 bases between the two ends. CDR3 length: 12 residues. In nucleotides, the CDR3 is TGTGCCAGCAGTACGGGCGCAAGGAAGGTGTTTTTT. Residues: CASSTGARKVFF.

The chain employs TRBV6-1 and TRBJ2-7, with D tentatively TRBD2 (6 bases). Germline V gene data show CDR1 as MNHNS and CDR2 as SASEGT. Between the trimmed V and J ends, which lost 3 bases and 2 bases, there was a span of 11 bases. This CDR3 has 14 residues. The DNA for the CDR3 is TGTGCCAGCAGTGATCGGGGGTTTACCTACGAGCAGTACTTC. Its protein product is CASSDRGFTYEQYF.

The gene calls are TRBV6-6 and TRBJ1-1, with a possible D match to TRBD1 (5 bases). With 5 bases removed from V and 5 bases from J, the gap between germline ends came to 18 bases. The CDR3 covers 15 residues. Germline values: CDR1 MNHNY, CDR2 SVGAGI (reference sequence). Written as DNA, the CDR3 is TGTGCCAGCAGTGCAACGACAGCAATGGCGACTGAAGCTTTCTTT. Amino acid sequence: CASSATTAMATEAFF.

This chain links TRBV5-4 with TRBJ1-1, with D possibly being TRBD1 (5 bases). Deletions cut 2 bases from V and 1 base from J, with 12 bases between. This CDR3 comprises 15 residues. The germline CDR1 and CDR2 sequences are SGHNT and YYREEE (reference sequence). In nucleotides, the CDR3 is TGTGCCAGCAGCTTACGCGTCACAGGGAACACTGAAGCTTTCTTT. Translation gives CASSLRVTGNTEAFF.

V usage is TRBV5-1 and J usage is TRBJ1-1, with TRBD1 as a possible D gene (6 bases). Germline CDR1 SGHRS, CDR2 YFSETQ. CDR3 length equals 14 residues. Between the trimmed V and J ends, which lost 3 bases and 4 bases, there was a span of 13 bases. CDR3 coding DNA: TGCGCCAGCAGCTATAGCACAGGGATCACTGAAGCTTTCTTT. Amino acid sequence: CASSYSTGITEAFF.

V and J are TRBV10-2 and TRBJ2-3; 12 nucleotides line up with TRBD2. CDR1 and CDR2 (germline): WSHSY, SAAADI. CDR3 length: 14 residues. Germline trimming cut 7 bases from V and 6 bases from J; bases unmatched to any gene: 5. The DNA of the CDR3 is TGCGCCAGCACCTGGACTAGCGGGGCCGATACGCAGTATTTT. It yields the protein CASTWTSGADTQYF.

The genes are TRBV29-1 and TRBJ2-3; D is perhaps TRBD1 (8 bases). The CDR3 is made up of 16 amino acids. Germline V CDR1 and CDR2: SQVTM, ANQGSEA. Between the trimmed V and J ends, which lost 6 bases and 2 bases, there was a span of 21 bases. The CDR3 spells CSVDRGGNPSTDTQYF. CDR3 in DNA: TGCAGCGTCGACAGGGGAGGGAACCCCTCCACAGATACGCAGTATTTT.

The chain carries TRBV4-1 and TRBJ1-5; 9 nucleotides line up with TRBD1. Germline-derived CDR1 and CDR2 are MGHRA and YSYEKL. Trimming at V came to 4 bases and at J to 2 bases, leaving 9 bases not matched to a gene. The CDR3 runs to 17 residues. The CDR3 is CASSPGTGNKGNQPQHF. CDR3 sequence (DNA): TGCGCCAGCAGCCCCGGGACAGGGAACAAAGGCAATCAGCCCCAGCATTTT.

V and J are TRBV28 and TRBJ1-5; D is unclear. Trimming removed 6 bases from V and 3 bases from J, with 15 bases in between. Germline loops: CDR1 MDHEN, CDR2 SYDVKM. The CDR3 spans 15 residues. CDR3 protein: CASSLGLGPNQPQHF. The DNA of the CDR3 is TGTGCCAGCAGCCTAGGACTGGGCCCCAATCAGCCCCAGCATTTT.

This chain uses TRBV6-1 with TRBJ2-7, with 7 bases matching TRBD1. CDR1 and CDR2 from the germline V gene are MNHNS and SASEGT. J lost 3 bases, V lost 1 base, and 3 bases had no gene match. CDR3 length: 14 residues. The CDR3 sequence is CASSEVGTVYEQYF. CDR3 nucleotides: TGTGCCAGCAGTGAAGTTGGGACAGTCTACGAGCAGTACTTC.

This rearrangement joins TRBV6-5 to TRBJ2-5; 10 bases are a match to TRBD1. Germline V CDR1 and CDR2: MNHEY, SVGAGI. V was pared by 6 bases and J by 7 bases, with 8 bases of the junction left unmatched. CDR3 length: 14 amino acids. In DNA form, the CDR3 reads TGTGCCAGCAGCGAGGACAGGGGGTGGCGGACCCAGTACTTC. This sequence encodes CASSEDRGWRTQYF.

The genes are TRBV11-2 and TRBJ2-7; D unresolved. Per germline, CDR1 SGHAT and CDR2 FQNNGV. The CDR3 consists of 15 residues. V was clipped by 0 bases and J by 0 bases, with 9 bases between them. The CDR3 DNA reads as TGTGCCAGCAGCTTAGAGTCAGGCCTCTCCTACGAGCAGTACTTC. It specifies CASSLESGLSYEQYF. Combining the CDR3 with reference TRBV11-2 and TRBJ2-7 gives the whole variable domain EAGVAQSPRYKIIEKRQSVAFWCNPISGHATLYWYQQILGQGPKLLIQFQNNGVVDDSQLPKDRFSAERLKGVDSTLKIQPAKLEDSAVYLCASSLESGLSYEQYFGPGTRLTVT.

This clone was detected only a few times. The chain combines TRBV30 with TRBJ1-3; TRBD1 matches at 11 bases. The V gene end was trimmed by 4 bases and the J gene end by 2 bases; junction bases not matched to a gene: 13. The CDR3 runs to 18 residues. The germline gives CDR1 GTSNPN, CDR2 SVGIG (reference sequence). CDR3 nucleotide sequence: TGTGCCTGGACCCGTCTCCTTGGGACAGGGGGAACTGGAAACACCATATATTTT. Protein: CAWTRLLGTGGTGNTIYF. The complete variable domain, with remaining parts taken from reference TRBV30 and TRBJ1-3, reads SQTIHQWPATLVQPVGSPLSLECTVEGTSNPNLYWYRQAAGRGLQLLFYSVGIGQISSEVPQNLSASRPQDRQFILSSKKLLLSDSGFYLCAWTRLLGTGGTGNTIYFGEGSWLTVV.

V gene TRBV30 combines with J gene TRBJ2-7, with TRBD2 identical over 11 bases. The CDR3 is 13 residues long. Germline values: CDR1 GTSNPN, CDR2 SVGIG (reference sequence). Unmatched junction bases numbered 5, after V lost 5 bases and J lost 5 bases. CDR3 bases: TGTGCCTGGGGTAGCGGGAGGGCTAACGAGCAGTACTTC. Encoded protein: CAWGSGRANEQYF.

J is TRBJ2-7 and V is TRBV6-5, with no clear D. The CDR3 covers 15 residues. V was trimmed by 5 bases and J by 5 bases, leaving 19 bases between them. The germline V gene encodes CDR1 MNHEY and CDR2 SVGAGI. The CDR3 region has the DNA TGTGCCAGCAGTCCGAGTAGGATTTCTTCTAACGAGCAGTACTTC. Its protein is CASSPSRISSNEQYF.

The CDR3 bases are TGTGCCAGCAGCCCCAGGGGGCCGGAGACCCAGTACTTC. Its protein is CASSPRGPETQYF. The chain recombines TRBV7-9 with TRBJ2-5; 8 bases agree with TRBD1. The CDR3 has 13 amino acids. The ends lost 5 bases at V and 5 bases at J; junction bases unmatched: 4. Germline lookup yields CDR1 SEHNR and CDR2 FQNEAQ (reference sequence).

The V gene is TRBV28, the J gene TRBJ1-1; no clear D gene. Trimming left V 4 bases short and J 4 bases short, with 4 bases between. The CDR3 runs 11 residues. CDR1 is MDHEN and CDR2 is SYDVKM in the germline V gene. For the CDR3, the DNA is TGTGCCAGCAGTTACGGCACTGAAGCTTTCTTT. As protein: CASSYGTEAFF.

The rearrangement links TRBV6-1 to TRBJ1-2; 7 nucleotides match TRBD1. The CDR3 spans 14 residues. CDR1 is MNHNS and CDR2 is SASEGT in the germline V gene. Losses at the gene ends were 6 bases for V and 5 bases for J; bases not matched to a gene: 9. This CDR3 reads CASSGYTGEYGYTF. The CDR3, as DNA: TGTGCCAGCAGCGGGTACACAGGGGAATATGGCTACACCTTC.

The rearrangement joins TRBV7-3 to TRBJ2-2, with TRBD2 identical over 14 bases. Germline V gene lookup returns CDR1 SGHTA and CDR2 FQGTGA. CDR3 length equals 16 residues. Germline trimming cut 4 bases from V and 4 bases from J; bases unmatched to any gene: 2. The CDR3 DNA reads TGTGCCAGCAGCTCGGGACTAGCGGGGGTCACCGGGGAGCTGTTTTTT. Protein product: CASSSGLAGVTGELFF.

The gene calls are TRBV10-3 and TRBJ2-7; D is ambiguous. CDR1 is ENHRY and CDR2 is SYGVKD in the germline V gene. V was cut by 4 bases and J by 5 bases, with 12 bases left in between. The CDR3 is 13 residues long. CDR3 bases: TGTGCCATCAGTGCAGGAGTCCCCAACGAGCAGTACTTC. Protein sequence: CAISAGVPNEQYF.

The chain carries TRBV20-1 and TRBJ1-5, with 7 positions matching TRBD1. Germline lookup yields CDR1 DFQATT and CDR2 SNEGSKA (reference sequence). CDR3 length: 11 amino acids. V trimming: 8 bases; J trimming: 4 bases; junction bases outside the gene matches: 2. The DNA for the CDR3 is TGCAGTACAGGGGTAAATCAGCCCCAGCATTTT. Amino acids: CSTGVNQPQHF.

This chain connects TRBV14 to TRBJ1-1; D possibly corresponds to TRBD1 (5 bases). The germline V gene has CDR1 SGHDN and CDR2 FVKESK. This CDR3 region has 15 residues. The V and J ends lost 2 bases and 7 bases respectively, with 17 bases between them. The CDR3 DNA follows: TGTGCCAGCAGCCAACGGACGGGACCTCTTTTTGAAGCTTTCTTT. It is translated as CASSQRTGPLFEAFF.

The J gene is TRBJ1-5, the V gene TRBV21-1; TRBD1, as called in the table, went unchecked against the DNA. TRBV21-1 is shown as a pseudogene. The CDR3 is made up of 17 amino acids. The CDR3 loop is CASSKALCSDSNQPQHF. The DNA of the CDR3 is TGTGCCAGCAGCAAAGCGCTTTGTTCAGATAGCAATCAGCCCCAGCATTTT.

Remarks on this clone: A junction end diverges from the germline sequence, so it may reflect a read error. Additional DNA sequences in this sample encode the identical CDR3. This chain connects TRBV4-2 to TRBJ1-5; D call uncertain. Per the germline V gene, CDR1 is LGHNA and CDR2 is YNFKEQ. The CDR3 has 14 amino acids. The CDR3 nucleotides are TGTGCCAGCAGCCAAGATCCAAGCAATCAGCCTCAGCATTTT. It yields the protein CASSQDPSNQPQHF.

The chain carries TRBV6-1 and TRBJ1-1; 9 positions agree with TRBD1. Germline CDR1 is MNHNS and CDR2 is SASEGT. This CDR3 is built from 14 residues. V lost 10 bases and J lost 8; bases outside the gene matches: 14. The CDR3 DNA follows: TGTGCCACTACAGGGGGCCCAACAATAAACGAAGCTTTCTTT. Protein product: CATTGGPTINEAFF.